These 28 T cell receptor beta chains share one sample of origin, sequenced in a study of T cells in Graves' hyperthyroidism and ophthalmopathy (dated by TCRdb to between 2019 and 2020). Libraries were constructed by multiplex PCR. For sequencing, an Illumina HiSeq 2000 was employed. TCR beta CDR3 regions were amplified from RNA transcripts. A first-round RT-PCR of the TCR CDR3 used the HTBI primer set with the Qiagen OneStep RT-PCR kit. TCRdb handled the public reads itself, with Q25 trimming in fastp and clone calling in MiXCR, and kept productive beta chains. Each entry merges the rows of one CDR3 protein and shows their most common DNA and genes. Across this sample there are under 400,000 distinct CDR3 sequences, with 16% seen only once. 33% of the sample is taken by the ten largest. Sequencing was performed on blood. All receptors derive from a man aged 30 to 45 with Graves' hyperthyroidism.

This clonotype was detected a few times. The chain combines TRBV20-1 with TRBJ2-5, with D unclear. This CDR3 has 12 amino acids. Per the germline V gene, CDR1 is DFQATT and CDR2 is SNEGSKA (reference sequence). The V gene lost 2 bases and the J gene lost 13 bases, with 17 bases spanning the gap. The CDR3 DNA reads TGCAGTGCTAGATTCCCCTTTGAGACTGTGTACTTC. Protein product: CSARFPFETVYF.

This clonotype was detected ten times or more. The chain links TRBV3-1 to TRBJ2-1, with 8 bases matching TRBD2. The CDR3 sequence is 16 residues long. V shed 4 bases, J shed 5 bases, and the junction held 10 bases outside the gene matches. Germline values: CDR1 LGHDT, CDR2 YNNKEL (reference sequence). Here the CDR3 reads CASSPRVTSDDNEQFF. As DNA, the CDR3 is TGTGCCAGCAGCCCACGAGTGACTAGCGACGACAATGAGCAGTTCTTC.

This clonotype came up many times. The chain links TRBV5-6 to TRBJ2-7, with a possible D match to TRBD2 (5 bases). The ends were cut back, 1 base at V and 3 bases at J, with 8 bases in the middle. CDR1 is SGHDT and CDR2 is YYEEEE in the germline V gene. The CDR3 covers 13 residues. The DNA for the CDR3 is TGTGCCAGCAGCTTGACTGGAGGCTACGAGCAGTACTTC. Its protein product is CASSLTGGYEQYF.

The CDR3 DNA is TGTGCCAGCAGAAGCGGAGCCCCCTCCTACAATGAGCAGTTCTTC. Amino acids: CASRSGAPSYNEQFF. This chain links TRBV11-2 with TRBJ2-1; the D gene is possibly TRBD2 (5 bases). The V end lost 6 bases, the J end lost 0 bases, and 12 bases lay between the germline ends. CDR3 size: 15 residues. Germline V gene data show CDR1 as SGHAT and CDR2 as FQNNGV.

This clonotype was recorded many times. The V call is TRBV5-8, the J call TRBJ2-3; 7 bases are a match to TRBD1. V lost 5 bases to trimming and J lost 2 bases; unmatched junction nucleotides: 8. Germline CDR1 SGHTS, CDR2 YDEGEE. The CDR3 runs 15 residues. CDR3 sequence reads: CASSSKTGDTDTQYF. The CDR3, as DNA: TGTGCCAGCAGTTCCAAAACAGGGGACACAGATACGCAGTATTTT. The full variable domain, rest sourced from reference TRBV5-8 and TRBJ2-3, is EAGVTQSPTHLIKTRGQQATLRCSPISGHTSVYWYQQALGLGLQFLLWYDEGEERNRGNFPPRFSGRQFPNYSSELNVNALELEDSALYLCASSSKTGDTDTQYFGPGTRLTVL.

The chain links TRBV7-6 to TRBJ2-1, with TRBD2 identical over 10 bases. Germline CDR1 reads SGHVS; CDR2 reads FNYEAQ. V lost 1 base and J lost 5; bases outside the gene matches: 5. This CDR3 has 16 residues. The CDR3 DNA follows: TGTGCCAGCAGCTTAGGATGGACTAGCGGCGACAATGAGCAGTTCTTC. This sequence encodes CASSLGWTSGDNEQFF.

The chain is built from TRBV2 and TRBJ2-1; a possible D gene is TRBD2 (6 bases). The CDR3 length is 14 residues. V gave up 7 bases and J gave up 3 bases, with 13 bases separating them. The germline CDR1 and CDR2 sequences are SNHLY and FYNNEI. Here the CDR3 reads CASTRGDLYNEQFF. The DNA of the CDR3 is TGTGCCAGCACTCGCGGGGACCTCTACAATGAGCAGTTCTTC.

This clonotype has ten or more counts. The CDR3 is CASSSQGGITDTQYF. The CDR3 nucleotides read TGTGCCAGCTCATCACAGGGGGGAATCACAGATACGCAGTATTTT. The rearrangement uses TRBV18 and TRBJ2-3, with 8 bases fitting TRBD1. V gave up 5 bases and J gave up 2 bases; unmatched junction bases: 6. CDR1 is KGHSH, CDR2 LQKENI, per germline. The CDR3 runs to 15 residues.

Only a few counts were recorded for this clonotype. The rearrangement links TRBV13 to TRBJ2-1, with 12 bases identical to TRBD2. Germline loops: CDR1 PRHDT, CDR2 FYEKMQ (reference sequence). The CDR3 runs to 15 residues. Losses at the gene ends were 2 bases for V and 8 bases for J; bases not matched to a gene: 4. CDR3 sequence: CASSLKLAGGHEQFF. CDR3 DNA: TGTGCCAGCAGCTTAAAACTAGCGGGAGGCCATGAGCAGTTCTTC.

The chain uses TRBV2 and TRBJ2-3, with a possible D match to TRBD2 (5 bases). The V gene's germline CDR1 is SNHLY and CDR2 FYNNEI. V was trimmed by 8 bases and J by 2 bases, leaving 8 bases between them. CDR3 length: 12 amino acids. This CDR3 reads CASGLLTDTQYF. The DNA for the CDR3 is TGTGCCAGCGGACTCCTCACAGATACGCAGTATTTT.

The sample holds many counts of this clonotype. V gene TRBV6-2 or TRBV6-3 combines with J gene TRBJ2-1; no firm D call. Looked up from germline, CDR1 is MNHEY and CDR2 is SVGEGT. Between the trimmed V and J ends, which lost 5 bases and 0 bases, there was a span of 11 bases. CDR3 length: 15 residues. CDR3 loop: CASSPRLSSYNEQFF. CDR3 DNA: TGTGCCAGCAGTCCCCGACTCAGCTCCTACAATGAGCAGTTCTTC.

The V and J genes are TRBV4-2 and TRBJ1-6, with D possibly TRBD1 on 6 matching bases. The CDR3 sequence is 14 residues long. CDR1 is LGHNA, CDR2 YNFKEQ, per germline. Between the trimmed V and J ends, which lost 0 bases and 14 bases, there was a span of 14 bases. The CDR3: CASSQEDSRGALHF. The CDR3 nucleotides are TGTGCCAGCAGCCAAGAGGACAGCCGAGGCGCCCTCCACTTT.

This chain links TRBV5-8 with TRBJ2-5; the D is unclear. The V gene's germline CDR1 is SGHTS and CDR2 YDEGEE. Between the trimmed V and J ends, which lost 0 bases and 5 bases, there was a span of 11 bases. This CDR3 contains 14 residues. In DNA form, the CDR3 reads TGTGCCAGCAGCTTGGCAATCCTATCCGAGACCCAGTACTTC. The encoded protein is CASSLAILSETQYF.

This clonotype was counted ten times or more. This chain links TRBV28 with TRBJ2-7, with 11 bases that match TRBD2. The germline V gene has CDR1 MDHEN and CDR2 SYDVKM. J lost 2 bases, V lost 7 bases, and 7 bases had no gene match. The CDR3 has 15 amino acids. The CDR3 DNA reads as TGTGCCAGCAACTCTCTAGCGGGAGGAACCTACGAGCAGTACTTC. It translates to CASNSLAGGTYEQYF.

This clonotype was seen ten or more times. The chain links TRBV7-6 to TRBJ2-1, with TRBD2 matching over 7 bases. Looked up from germline, CDR1 is SGHVS and CDR2 is FNYEAQ. CDR3 size: 17 residues. V shed 2 bases and J 1 base; nucleotides not matched to a gene: 8. The chain's CDR3 is CASSLTGGSLSYNEQFF. The CDR3, as DNA: TGTGCCAGCAGCTTAACTGGCGGGAGTCTATCCTACAATGAGCAGTTCTTC.

This clonotype was found many times. The chain has TRBV6-1 and TRBJ1-2; 7 bases agree with TRBD1. Germline CDR1 is MNHNS and CDR2 is SASEGT. The trim removed 7 bases at V and 7 bases at J, leaving 12 bases unmatched. The CDR3 consists of 14 residues. CDR3 sequence (DNA): TGTGCCAGCACCAGGGACAGAGATGGGGTTGGCTACACCTTC. Translation gives CASTRDRDGVGYTF.

This clonotype was counted at least ten times. The chain is built from TRBV20-1 and TRBJ2-3; 11 nucleotides line up with TRBD2. V was clipped by 6 bases and J by 8 bases; unmatched bases: 13. The V gene's germline CDR1 is DFQATT and CDR2 SNEGSKA (reference sequence). The CDR3 covers 15 residues. CDR3 region: CSASPGTSGSGTQYF. CDR3 DNA sequence: TGCAGTGCATCGCCAGGGACTAGCGGAAGTGGTACGCAGTATTTT.

This clonotype was seen repeatedly, ten times or more. V gene TRBV5-1 combines with J gene TRBJ1-1; D gene uncertain. The ends were cut back, 5 bases at V and 4 bases at J, with 12 bases in the middle. The length of the CDR3 is 13 residues. Germline V lookup: CDR1 SGHRS, CDR2 YFSETQ. The CDR3 nucleotides are TGCGCCAGCAGTGACCTCAGGACCACTGAAGCTTTCTTT. Protein: CASSDLRTTEAFF.

This clonotype was seen at least ten times. This chain uses TRBV20-1 with TRBJ2-7; 8 nucleotides line up with TRBD1. Germline values: CDR1 DFQATT, CDR2 SNEGSKA (reference sequence). The CDR3 is 15 residues long. The V segment lost 1 base and the J segment 2 bases; nucleotides outside the gene matches: 7. In DNA form, the CDR3 reads TGCAGTGCTAGAGGGGAGACAGGGGTGACCTACGAGCAGTACTTC. This codes for CSARGETGVTYEQYF.

This clonotype was seen repeatedly, ten times or more. The chain recombines TRBV5-1 with TRBJ1-5, with D perhaps TRBD1 (6 bases). Germline V CDR1 and CDR2: SGHRS, YFSETQ. The CDR3 extends over 14 amino acids. V lost 0 bases, J lost 5 bases, and 9 bases lay in between. In DNA, the CDR3 is TGCGCCAGCAGCTTGGCGTCAGGGGATCAGCCCCAGCATTTT. Its translation: CASSLASGDQPQHF.

The chain is built from TRBV29-1 and TRBJ2-3; D is perhaps TRBD1 or TRBD2 (5 bases each). Germline-derived CDR1 and CDR2 are SQVTM and ANQGSEA. Trimming stripped 4 bases from V and 4 bases from J, with 9 bases between. The CDR3 runs 12 residues. The CDR3: CSVVRDPDTQYF. The CDR3 region has the DNA TGCAGCGTTGTTAGGGACCCAGATACGCAGTATTTT.

Many counts were recorded for this clonotype. The chain links TRBV12-3 or TRBV12-4 to TRBJ2-1; 7 bases are a match to TRBD2. The trim removed 7 bases at V and 9 bases at J, leaving 6 bases unmatched. The CDR3 has 12 residues. This chain's CDR3 is CASTFSGGEQFF. In DNA, the CDR3 is TGTGCCAGCACCTTCTCGGGGGGTGAGCAGTTCTTC.

The table lists this clonotype with many counts. CDR3 nucleotides: TGTGCCAGCTCCCCGGGCAGGGAGAACACTGAAGCTTTCTTT. It translates to CASSPGRENTEAFF. V and J are TRBV18 and TRBJ1-1; D possibly corresponds to TRBD1 (5 bases). Germline CDR1 is KGHSH and CDR2 is LQKENI. V was shortened by 6 bases and J by 1 base, with 12 bases between the two germline ends. CDR3 length equals 14 residues.

This clonotype was recorded at least ten times. The gene calls are TRBV20-1 and TRBJ2-7; D might be TRBD2 (6 bases). The germline V and J ends were trimmed by 6 bases and 5 bases, with 14 bases remaining between them. CDR3 length equals 12 residues. In germline, CDR1 is DFQATT, CDR2 SNEGSKA (reference sequence). The CDR3 coding sequence is TGCAGTGCCCCCCTGGGGGGTAACGAGCAGTACTTC. Its protein product is CSAPLGGNEQYF.

This clonotype was recorded many times. CDR3 sequence (DNA): TGCAGTGCCCAAGAACCCCCGACTAGCGGGAGATCCTTTTACGAGCAGTACTTC. Protein sequence: CSAQEPPTSGRSFYEQYF. This sequence joins TRBV20-1 and TRBJ2-7; 12 positions agree with TRBD2. CDR3 length: 18 amino acids. The germline V gene encodes CDR1 DFQATT and CDR2 SNEGSKA (reference sequence). The V and J ends lost 6 bases and 4 bases, in that order; junction bases with no gene match: 19.

V is TRBV27 and J is TRBJ2-2; weak D call: TRBD1 (6 bases). The CDR3 loop spans 14 amino acids. Trimming left V 3 bases short and J 6 bases short, with 11 bases between. Germline CDR1 MNHEY, CDR2 SMNVEV (reference sequence). CDR3 sequence: CASSFRGQSGELFF. The CDR3 DNA reads TGTGCCAGCAGTTTTCGGGGACAATCCGGGGAGCTGTTTTTT.

This clonotype was detected many times. The J gene is TRBJ1-5, the V gene TRBV18; D is perhaps TRBD1 (5 bases). The CDR3 is 16 residues long. Trimming pared 3 bases from V and 1 base from J, leaving 13 bases between. Germline CDR1 KGHSH, CDR2 LQKENI. CDR3 sequence (DNA): TGTGCCAGCTCACCCCGGGGGGTCTTGAGCAATCAGCCCCAGCATTTT. It is translated as CASSPRGVLSNQPQHF.

Details on this clonotype: The junction departs from germline at one end; a sequencing error may be responsible. CDR3 amino acids: CASSRFSGSTYEQYF. In DNA, the CDR3 is TGCGCCAGCAGTCGGTTCAGCGGGAGTACCTACGAGCAGTACTTC. This chain links TRBV7-3 with TRBJ2-7; 8 bases fit TRBD2. The CDR3 has 15 residues. Germline values: CDR1 SGHTA, CDR2 FQGTGA.